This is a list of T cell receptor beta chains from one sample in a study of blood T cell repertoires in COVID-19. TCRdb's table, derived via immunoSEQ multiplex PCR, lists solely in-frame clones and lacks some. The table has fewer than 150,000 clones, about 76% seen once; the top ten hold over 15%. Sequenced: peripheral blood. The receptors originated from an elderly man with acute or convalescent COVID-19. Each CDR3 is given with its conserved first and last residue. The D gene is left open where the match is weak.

DNA: TGTGCCAGCAGAGGGACAGGGGAGGAGGCACCCCTCCACTTT
CDR3: CASRGTGEEAPLHF
J: TRBJ1-6
length: 14
V: TRBV6-6
D: TRBD1

DNA: TGTGCCAGCACCCTGGGGCCGACAGGGGGCACTTTGTATCAGCCCCAGCATTTT
CDR3: CASTLGPTGGTLYQPQHF
J: TRBJ1-5
length: 18
V: TRBV25-1
D: TRBD1

DNA: TGTGCCAGCACACAGATTTCTGGAAACACCATATATTTT
CDR3: CASTQISGNTIYF
J: TRBJ1-3
length: 13
V: TRBV6-5
D: .

DNA: TGTGCCAGCAGGCAACCCGGGACAGGGCTAGAGACCCAGTACTTC
CDR3: CASRQPGTGLETQYF
J: TRBJ2-5
length: 15
V: TRBV2
D: TRBD1

DNA: TGCAGCGTTGGGACAGGGAATAATGCTGGAAACACCATATATTTT
CDR3: CSVGTGNNAGNTIYF
J: TRBJ1-3
length: 15
V: TRBV29-1
D: TRBD1

DNA: TGCGCCAGCAGAGCGACAGGGGGGTACGGAAACACCATATATTTT
CDR3: CASRATGGYGNTIYF
J: TRBJ1-3
length: 15
V: TRBV5-1
D: TRBD1

DNA: TGTGCCAGCAGGAGACTAGCGGGGGGGCAAGAGACCCAGTACTTC
CDR3: CASRRLAGGQETQYF
J: TRBJ2-5
length: 15
V: TRBV27
D: TRBD2

DNA: TGCGCCAGCAGCATGGGACAGGGGGGCACCGGGGAGCTGTTTTTT
CDR3: CASSMGQGGTGELFF
J: TRBJ2-2
length: 15
V: TRBV5-1
D: TRBD1

DNA: TGTGCCGCAGGCGGGACTTCTCAAGAGACCCAGTACTTC
CDR3: CAAGGTSQETQYF
J: TRBJ2-5
length: 13
V: TRBV27
D: .

DNA: TGTGCCACCCCCGCGCGGGGGGGCAGCACCGGGGAGCTGTTTTTT
CDR3: CATPARGGSTGELFF
J: TRBJ2-2
length: 15
V: TRBV7-2
D: TRBD2